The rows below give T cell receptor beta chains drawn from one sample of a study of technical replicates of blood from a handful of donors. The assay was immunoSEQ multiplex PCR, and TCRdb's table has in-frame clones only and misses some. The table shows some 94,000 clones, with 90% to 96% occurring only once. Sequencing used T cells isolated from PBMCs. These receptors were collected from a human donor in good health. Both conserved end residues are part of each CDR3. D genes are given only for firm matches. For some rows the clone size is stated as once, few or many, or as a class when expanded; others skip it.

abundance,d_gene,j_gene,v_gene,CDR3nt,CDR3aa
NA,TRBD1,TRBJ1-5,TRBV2,TGTGCCAGCAAACTGACAGGGGGCGGCAATCAGCCCCAGCATTTT,CASKLTGGGNQPQHF
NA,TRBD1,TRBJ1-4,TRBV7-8,TGTGCCAGCAGCTTAGGTTGGCGGACAGGGGATGAAAAACTGTTTTTT,CASSLGWRTGDEKLFF
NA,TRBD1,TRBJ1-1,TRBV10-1,TGCGCCAGCAGCGGGACAGGGGAGGGATCGAACACTGAAGCTTTCTTT,CASSGTGEGSNTEAFF
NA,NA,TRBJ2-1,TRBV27,TGTGCCAGCAGTTTATCTATCAGAGCGCATGAGCAGTTCTTC,CASSLSIRAHEQFF
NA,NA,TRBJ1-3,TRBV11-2,TGTGCCAGCAGTAAATACGGGGGAAACACCATATATTTT,CASSKYGGNTIYF
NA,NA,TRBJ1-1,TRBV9,TGTGCCAGCAGCGGGGGGGAGGTTGAAGCTTTCTTT,CASSGGEVEAFF
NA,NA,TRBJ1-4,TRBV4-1,TGCGCCAGCAGCCAAGATCGGGTGGGGGCTCGAGAAAAACTGTTTTTT,CASSQDRVGAREKLFF
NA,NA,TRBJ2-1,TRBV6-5,TGTGCCAGCAGTCCAATCGGGGGTGAGCAGTTCTTC,CASSPIGGEQFF
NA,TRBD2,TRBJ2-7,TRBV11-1,TGTGCCAGCAGCTTAGAAGGAACGGGAGGGTCCGAGCAGTACTTC,CASSLEGTGGSEQYF
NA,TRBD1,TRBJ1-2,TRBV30,TGTGCCTGGAGTGGGACAGGGAGTCATGGCCACACCTTC,CAWSGTGSHGHTF
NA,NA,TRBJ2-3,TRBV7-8,TGTGCCAGCAGCTTAGCAGGGGCAGATACGCAGTATTTT,CASSLAGADTQYF
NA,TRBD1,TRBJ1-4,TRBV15,TGTGCCACCAGCAGGGACAGGGGTTTTGAAAAACTGTTTTTT,CATSRDRGFEKLFF
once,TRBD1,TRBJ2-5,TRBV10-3,TGTGCCATCAGGGCCGGGACAGGGGAGCAAGAGACCCAGTACTTC,CAIRAGTGEQETQYF
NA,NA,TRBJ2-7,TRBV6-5,TGTGCCAGCAGTTATATCCCCGGGACACACGAGCAGTACTTC,CASSYIPGTHEQYF
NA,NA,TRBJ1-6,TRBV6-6,TGTGCCAGCAGACTGACCTCGGGGGGCTCACCCCTCCACTTT,CASRLTSGGSPLHF
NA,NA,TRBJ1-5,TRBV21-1,TGTGCCAGCAGCAAAAACCAGGAGGATTGCAATCAGCCCCAGCATTTT,CASSKNQEDCNQPQHF
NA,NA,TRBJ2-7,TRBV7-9,TGTGCCAGCAGCTTCCCCTTAGGTCCTAGGGAGCAGTACTTC,CASSFPLGPREQYF
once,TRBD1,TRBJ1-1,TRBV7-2,TGTGCCAGCAGAAGGACAGGGGGCGGTTCTGAAGCTTTCTTT,CASRRTGGGSEAFF
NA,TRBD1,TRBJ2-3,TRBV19,TGTGCCAGTAGTGTGACAGGGAAGTCAGATACGCAGTATTTT,CASSVTGKSDTQYF
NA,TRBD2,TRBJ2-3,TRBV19,TGTGCCAGTAAATCCCGAAGCGGGAGTAGCACAGATACGCAGTATTTT,CASKSRSGSSTDTQYF
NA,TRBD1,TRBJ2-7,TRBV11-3,TGTGCCAGCAGAAGGGGGCCGAGCTCCTACGAGCAGTACTTC,CASRRGPSSYEQYF
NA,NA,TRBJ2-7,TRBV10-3,TGTGCCATCAGTGATCAGGGTTACTACGAGCAGTACTTC,CAISDQGYYEQYF
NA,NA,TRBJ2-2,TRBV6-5,TGTGCCAGCAGTGAGGGGGACGGCACCGGGGAGCTGTTTTTT,CASSEGDGTGELFF
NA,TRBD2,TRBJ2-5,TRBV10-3,TGTGCCACCCAGCTAGCGGGAGACGAGACCCAGTACTTC,CATQLAGDETQYF
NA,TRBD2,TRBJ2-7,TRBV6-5,TGTGCCAGCAGTTACTCGATAGCGGGGCTTACCTACGAGCAGTACTTC,CASSYSIAGLTYEQYF
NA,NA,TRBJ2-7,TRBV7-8,TGTGCCAGCAGCCCAGGAGGGGTGGAGCAGTACTTC,CASSPGGVEQYF
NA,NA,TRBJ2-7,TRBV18,TGTGCCAGCTCACCGGGACACTTCTACGAGCAGTACTTC,CASSPGHFYEQYF
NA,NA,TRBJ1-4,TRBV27,TGTGCCAGCAGTTTAACCCGGGGGTCAGAAAAACTGTTTTTT,CASSLTRGSEKLFF
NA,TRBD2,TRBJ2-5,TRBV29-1,TGCAGCGTTGATCGGGCTAGCGGGAGTCGGGAGACCCAGTACTTC,CSVDRASGSRETQYF
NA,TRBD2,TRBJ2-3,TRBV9,TGTGCCAGCAGCGTAGGATCAACTAGCGGCACAGATACGCAGTATTTT,CASSVGSTSGTDTQYF
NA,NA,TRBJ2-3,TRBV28,TGTGCCAGCGGAGCTGTATCAGATACGCAGTATTTT,CASGAVSDTQYF
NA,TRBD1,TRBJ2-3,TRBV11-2,TGTGCCAGCAGCTTAGATAAAAGGGACAGTTTTGAGAATACGCAGTATTTT,CASSLDKRDSFENTQYF
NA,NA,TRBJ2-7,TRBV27,TGTGCCAGCAGCCCTGGGACATCCTACGAGCAGTACTTC,CASSPGTSYEQYF
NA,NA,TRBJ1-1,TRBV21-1,TGTGCCAGCAGCAAAGTCTGGACAGGGGGCCTGAGGAACACTGAAGCTTTCTTT,CASSKVWTGGLRNTEAFF
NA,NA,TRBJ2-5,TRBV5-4,TGTGCCAGCAGCTTAGGGGGGGCGAGGGAGACCCAGTACTTC,CASSLGGARETQYF
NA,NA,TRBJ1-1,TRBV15,TGTGCCACCAGCCCTTTAGGAGGGGATGCTTTCTTT,CATSPLGGDAFF
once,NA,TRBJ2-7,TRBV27,TGTGCCAGCAGTTGGACAACGCTTTTCTCCTACGAGCAGTACTTC,CASSWTTLFSYEQYF
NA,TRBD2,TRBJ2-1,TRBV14,TGTGCCAGCCAAGGGCTAGCGGCGTACAATGAGCAGTTCTTC,CASQGLAAYNEQFF
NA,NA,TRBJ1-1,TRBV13,TGTGCCAGCAGCTTATACGCGTCCATGAACACTGAAGCTTTCTTT,CASSLYASMNTEAFF
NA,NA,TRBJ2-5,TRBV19,TGTGCCAGTAGCCACAGACTGGGGCTAATACAAGAGACCCAGTACTTC,CASSHRLGLIQETQYF
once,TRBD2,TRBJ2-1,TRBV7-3,TGTGCCAGCAGTCAGACTAGCGGGAGGAACAATGAGCAGTTCTTC,CASSQTSGRNNEQFF
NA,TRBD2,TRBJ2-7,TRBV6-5,TGTGCCAGCAGTCCCGGGACTAGGGACTACGAGCAGTACTTC,CASSPGTRDYEQYF
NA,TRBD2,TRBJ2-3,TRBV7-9,TGTGCCAGCAGTTCCCTAGCGGGAGGGCCCTCCGATACGCAGTATTTT,CASSSLAGGPSDTQYF
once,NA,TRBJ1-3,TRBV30,TGTGCCTGGAGTGCCGGGGTCTCTGGAAACACCATATATTTT,CAWSAGVSGNTIYF
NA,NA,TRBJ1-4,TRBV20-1,TGCAGTGCTAGAGTCGGTGAAAAACTGTTTTTT,CSARVGEKLFF
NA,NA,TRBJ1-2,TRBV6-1,TGTGCCAGCATCCCCGGGCGCGGGGACTATGGCTACACCTTC,CASIPGRGDYGYTF
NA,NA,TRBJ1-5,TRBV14,TGTGCCAGCAGCCAGTCGGGGAACCAGCCCCAGCATTTT,CASSQSGNQPQHF
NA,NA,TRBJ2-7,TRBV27,TGTGCCAGCAGTTTAAGTCGGGACTACGAGCAGTACTTC,CASSLSRDYEQYF
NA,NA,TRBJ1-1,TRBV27,TGTGCCAGCAGTGTGGGGCAGTACACTGAAGCTTTCTTT,CASSVGQYTEAFF
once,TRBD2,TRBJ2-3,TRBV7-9,TGTGCCAGCAGCACAGTTACCTTAGCGGGGCCTAGCACAGATACGCAGTATTTT,CASSTVTLAGPSTDTQYF
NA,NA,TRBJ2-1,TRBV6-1,TGTGCCAGCAGTGAAGGAAAGGGAGTTGGGCTAGCCAACAATGAGCAGTTCTTC,CASSEGKGVGLANNEQFF
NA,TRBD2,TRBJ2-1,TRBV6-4,TGTGCCAGCAGTGACTCGGGGCTAGCGGGAGTTAACAATGAGCAGTTCTTC,CASSDSGLAGVNNEQFF
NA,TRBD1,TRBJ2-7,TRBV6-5,TGTGCCAGCAGTTACCAGGGACAGTACTACGAGCAGTACTTC,CASSYQGQYYEQYF
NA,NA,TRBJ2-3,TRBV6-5,TGTGCCAGCAGCGCGGGGCAGGGTGGAAATACGCAGTATTTT,CASSAGQGGNTQYF
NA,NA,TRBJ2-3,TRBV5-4,TGTGCCAGCAGCACGTTAGCGGTATCTAGCACAGATACGCAGTATTTT,CASSTLAVSSTDTQYF
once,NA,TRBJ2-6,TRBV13,TGTGCCAGCAGCCCTAGCTTCTCTGGGGCCAACGTCCTGACTTTC,CASSPSFSGANVLTF
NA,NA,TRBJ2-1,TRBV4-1,TGCGCCAGCAGCCAAGAGGATAGGAGGGCCTACAATGAGCAGTTCTTC,CASSQEDRRAYNEQFF